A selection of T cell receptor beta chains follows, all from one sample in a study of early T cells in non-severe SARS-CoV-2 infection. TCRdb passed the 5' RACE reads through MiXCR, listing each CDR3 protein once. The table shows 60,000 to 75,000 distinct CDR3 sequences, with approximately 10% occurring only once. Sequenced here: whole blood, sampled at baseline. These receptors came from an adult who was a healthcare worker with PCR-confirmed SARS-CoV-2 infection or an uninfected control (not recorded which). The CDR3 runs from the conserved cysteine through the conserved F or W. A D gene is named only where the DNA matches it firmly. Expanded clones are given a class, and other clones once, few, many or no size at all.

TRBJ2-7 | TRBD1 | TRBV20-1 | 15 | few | CSARDHGTGGYEQYF | TGCAGTGCTAGAGATCATGGGACAGGGGGCTACGAGCAGTACTTC
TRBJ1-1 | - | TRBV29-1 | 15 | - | CSVETIAWDNTEAFF | TGCAGCGTTGAAACCATCGCCTGGGACAATACTGAAGCTTTCTTT
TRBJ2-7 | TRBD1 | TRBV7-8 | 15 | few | CASSPGQGPSYEQYF | TGTGCCAGCAGCCCCGGACAGGGACCCTCCTACGAGCAGTACTTC
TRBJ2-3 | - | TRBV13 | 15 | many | CASSLEGDYTDTQYF | TGTGCCAGCAGCTTAGAGGGGGACTACACAGATACGCAGTATTTT
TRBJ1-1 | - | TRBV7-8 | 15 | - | CASSLGVSPSTEAFF | TGTGCCAGCAGCTTAGGAGTCTCCCCCAGCACTGAAGCTTTCTTT
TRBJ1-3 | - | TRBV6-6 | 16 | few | CASSYGGGMTGNTIYF | TGTGCCAGCAGTTACGGGGGCGGGATGACTGGAAACACCATATATTTT
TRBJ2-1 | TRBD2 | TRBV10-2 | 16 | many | CASSAGASGGRGEQFF | TGCGCCAGCAGCGCCGGGGCTAGCGGGGGTCGTGGTGAGCAGTTCTTC
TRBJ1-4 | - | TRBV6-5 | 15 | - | CASSYSSATNEKLFF | TGTGCCAGCAGTTACTCTAGCGCAACTAATGAAAAACTGTTTTTT
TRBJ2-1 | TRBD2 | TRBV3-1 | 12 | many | CASSLPGLEQFF | TGTGCCAGCAGCCTTCCGGGACTAGAGCAGTTCTTC
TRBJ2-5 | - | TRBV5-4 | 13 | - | CASSLELAETQYF | TGTGCCAGCAGCTTGGAACTAGCAGAGACCCAGTACTTC
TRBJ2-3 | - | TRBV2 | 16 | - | CASSELGLGSTDTQYF | TGTGCCAGCAGTGAATTGGGGTTGGGTAGCACAGATACGCAGTATTTT
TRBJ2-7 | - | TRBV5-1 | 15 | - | CASSLAAPSRYEQYF | TGCGCCAGCAGCTTGGCGGCCCCTAGTCGCTACGAGCAGTACTTC
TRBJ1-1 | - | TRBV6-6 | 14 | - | CASSYGASGTEAFF | TGTGCCAGCAGTTATGGGGCCTCGGGCACTGAAGCTTTCTTT
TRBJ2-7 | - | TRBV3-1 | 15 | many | CASSQRQGAIYEQYF | TGTGCCAGCAGCCAGAGGCAAGGGGCCATCTACGAGCAGTACTTC
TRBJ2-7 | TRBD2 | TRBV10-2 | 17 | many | CASSRGLDITSSYEQYF | TGCGCCAGCTCGAGGGGACTAGATATTACGAGCTCCTACGAGCAGTACTTC
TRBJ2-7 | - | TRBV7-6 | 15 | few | CASSPITGDSYEQYF | TGTGCCAGCAGTCCAATCACCGGGGACTCCTACGAGCAGTACTTC
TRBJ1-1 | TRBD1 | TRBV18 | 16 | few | CASSPRGQGSNTEAFF | TGTGCCAGCTCACCGCGGGGACAGGGATCGAACACTGAAGCTTTCTTT
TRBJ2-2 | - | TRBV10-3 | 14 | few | CASIQGVNTGELFF | TGTGCCAGCATACAGGGCGTGAACACCGGGGAGCTGTTTTTT
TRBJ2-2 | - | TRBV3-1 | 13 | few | CASRHVFGGELFF | TGTGCCAGCAGACATGTCTTTGGCGGGGAGCTGTTTTTT
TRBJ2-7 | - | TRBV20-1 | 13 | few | CSASRDRTYEQYF | TGCAGTGCTAGTAGGGACCGTACCTACGAGCAGTACTTC
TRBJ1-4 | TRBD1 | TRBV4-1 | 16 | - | CASSSDSQGANEKLFF | TGCGCCAGCAGCTCGGACAGCCAGGGGGCTAATGAAAAACTGTTTTTT
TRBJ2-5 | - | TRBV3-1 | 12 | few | CASSQWAETQYF | TGTGCCAGCAGCCAATGGGCAGAGACCCAGTACTTC
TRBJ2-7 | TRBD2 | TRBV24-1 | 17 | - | CATSDLQASGSTYEQYF | TGTGCCACCAGTGATTTGCAGGCTAGCGGGAGTACCTACGAGCAGTACTTC
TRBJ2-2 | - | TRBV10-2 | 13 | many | CASSRIDFGELFF | TGCGCCAGCAGCCGAATCGATTTCGGGGAGCTGTTTTTT
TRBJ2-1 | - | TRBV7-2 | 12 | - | CASNQGIGEQFF | TGTGCCAGCAACCAGGGGATTGGTGAGCAGTTCTTC
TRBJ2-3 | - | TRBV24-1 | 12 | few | CATSDPRPAQYF | TGTGCCACCAGTGACCCGAGGCCGGCGCAGTATTTT
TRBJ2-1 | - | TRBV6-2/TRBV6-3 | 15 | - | CASSYGVSSYNEQFF | TGTGCCAGCAGTTACGGGGTAAGCTCCTACAATGAGCAGTTCTTC
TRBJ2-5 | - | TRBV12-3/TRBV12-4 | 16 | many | CASSPTFNRVGETQYF | TGTGCCAGCAGCCCAACTTTCAACAGGGTGGGCGAGACCCAGTACTTC
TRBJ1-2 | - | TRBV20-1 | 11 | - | CSARVHYGYTF | TGCAGTGCTAGGGTCCACTATGGCTACACCTTC
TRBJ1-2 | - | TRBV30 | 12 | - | CAWSVRGEEITF | TGTGCCTGGAGTGTACGGGGTGAAGAGATCACCTTC
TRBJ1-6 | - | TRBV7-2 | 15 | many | CASSKRGLGDSPLHF | TGTGCCAGCAGCAAAAGGGGGTTAGGGGATTCACCCCTCCACTTT
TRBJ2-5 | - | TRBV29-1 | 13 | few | CSVGSRQQETQYF | TGCAGCGTTGGGTCTCGGCAGCAAGAGACCCAGTACTTC
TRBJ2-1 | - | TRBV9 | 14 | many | CASSVAGDYNEQFF | TGTGCCAGCAGCGTAGCGGGAGATTACAATGAGCAGTTCTTC
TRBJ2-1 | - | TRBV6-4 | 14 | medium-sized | CASSVTGEANEQFF | TGTGCCAGCAGTGTAACGGGAGAAGCCAATGAGCAGTTCTTC
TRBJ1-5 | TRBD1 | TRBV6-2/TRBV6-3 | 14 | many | CASRLTGDNQPQHF | TGTGCCAGCAGGCTAACAGGGGACAATCAGCCCCAGCATTTT
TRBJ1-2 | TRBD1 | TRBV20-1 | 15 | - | CSARTPDREGYGYTF | TGCAGTGCTAGAACCCCGGACAGGGAGGGCTATGGCTACACCTTC
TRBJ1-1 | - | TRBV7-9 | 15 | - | CASSSDRRLNTEAFF | TGTGCCAGCAGTTCAGATCGACGCCTGAACACTGAAGCTTTCTTT
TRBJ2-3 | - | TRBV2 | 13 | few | CASQGYSTDTQYF | TGTGCCAGTCAAGGCTACAGCACAGATACGCAGTATTTT
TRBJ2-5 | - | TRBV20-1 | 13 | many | CSAFDRSQETQYF | TGCAGTGCTTTTGACAGATCCCAAGAGACCCAGTACTTC
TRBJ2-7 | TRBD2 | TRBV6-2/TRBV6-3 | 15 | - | CASRPGLAGSYEQYF | TGTGCCAGCAGGCCAGGACTAGCGGGCTCCTACGAGCAGTACTTC
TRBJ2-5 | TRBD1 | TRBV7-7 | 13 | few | CASSRTGGQTQYF | TGTGCCAGCAGCAGGACAGGGGGGCAGACCCAGTACTTC
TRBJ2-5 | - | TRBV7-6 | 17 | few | CASRSPRLCRDWETQYF | TGTGCCAGCAGATCCCCAAGGTTATGCAGGGACTGGGAGACCCAGTACTTC
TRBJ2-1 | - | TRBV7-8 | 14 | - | CASSQPMYSNEQFF | TGTGCCAGCAGCCAACCCATGTACAGTAATGAGCAGTTCTTC
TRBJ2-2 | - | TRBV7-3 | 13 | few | CASSLSVSGELFF | TGTGCCAGCAGCTTATCAGTTTCCGGGGAGCTGTTTTTT
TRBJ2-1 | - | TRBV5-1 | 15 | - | CASSLRGRLNNEQFF | TGCGCCAGCAGCTTGAGGGGCCGGCTAAACAATGAGCAGTTCTTC
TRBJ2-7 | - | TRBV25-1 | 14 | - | CASSDSEGIYEQYF | TGTGCCAGCAGTGATTCTGAGGGGATCTACGAGCAGTACTTC
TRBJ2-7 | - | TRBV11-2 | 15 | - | CASSLDRDIFYEQYF | TGTGCCAGCAGCCTGGACCGGGACATCTTCTACGAGCAGTACTTC
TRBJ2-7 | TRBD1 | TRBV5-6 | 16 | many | CASSRGKGQFSYEQYF | TGTGCCAGCAGCCGAGGGAAGGGACAGTTCTCCTACGAGCAGTACTTC
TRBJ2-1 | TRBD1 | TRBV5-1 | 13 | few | CASRGTGYNEQFF | TGCGCCAGCAGGGGGACAGGCTACAATGAGCAGTTCTTC
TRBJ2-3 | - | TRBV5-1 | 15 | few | CASSLVGTSTDTQYF | TGCGCCAGCAGCTTGGTTGGAACTAGCACAGATACGCAGTATTTT
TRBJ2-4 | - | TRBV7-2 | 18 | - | CASSQEPTWKIAKNIQYF | TGTGCCAGCAGCCAGGAACCGACGTGGAAGATAGCCAAAAACATTCAGTACTTC
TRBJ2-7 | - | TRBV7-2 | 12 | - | CASSRTAYEQYF | TGTGCCAGCAGCCGGACAGCCTACGAGCAGTACTTC